These 16 T cell receptor beta chains came from one sample sequenced in a study of regulatory T cells in long-lasting Graves disease. The sample's time point: newly diagnosed GD, antithyroid drugs for less than 3 months. PBMCs were the source of the RNA used for TCR sequencing. For TCR beta, libraries came from iRepertoire HTBI primers and Arm-PCR of CDR3 regions. MiXCR was run by TCRdb on the multiplex PCR reads, yielding one entry per CDR3 protein. The data contain under 450,000 distinct CDR3 sequences, roughly 10% of them seen just once; the ten biggest clones take up approximately 17%. These same records also appear under a second study, on T cells in Graves' hyperthyroidism and ophthalmopathy.

Sequences were derived from peripheral blood mononuclear cells (PBMCs), sampled at new diagnosis, from a patient treated with antithyroid drugs. All receptors derive from a woman under 30 with Graves disease.

This clonotype was counted only a few times. Since no conserved phenylalanine or tryptophan closes the CDR3, a read error is the likely cause. The chain couples TRBV18 to TRBJ2-1, with TRBD2 as a possible D gene (5 bases). The closer fit of TRBJ2-5 to the DNA end suggests the J call may be wrong. In germline, CDR1 is KGHSH, CDR2 LQKENI. The CDR3 runs to 17 residues. Here the CDR3 reads CASARTAGHIRQETQYL. The CDR3 coding sequence is TGTGCTAGCGCGCGCACGGCCGGTCACATCCGACAAGAGACCCAGTACCTC.

This clonotype showed up many times. This sequence joins TRBV20-1 and TRBJ2-1; D ambiguous. V was cut by 1 base and J by 0 bases, with 10 bases left in between. There are 15 residues in the CDR3. The V gene's germline CDR1 is DFQATT and CDR2 SNEGSKA (reference sequence). The CDR3 is CSARAPASSYNEQFF. The CDR3 DNA is TGCAGTGCTAGAGCACCAGCGAGCTCCTACAATGAGCAGTTCTTC.

This clonotype was seen many times. The gene calls are TRBV7-2 and TRBJ2-7; D is unclear. V shed 3 bases and J shed 4 bases, with 19 bases lying between them. This CDR3 has 16 amino acids. Per the germline V gene, CDR1 is SGHTA and CDR2 is FQGNSA. The DNA of the CDR3 is TGTGCCAGCAGCTTTGTCCGAAGATTGCCCCCTTACGAGCAGTACTTC. The encoded protein is CASSFVRRLPPYEQYF.

This clonotype was observed at least ten times. The genes are TRBV27 and TRBJ2-2; D is unclear. The germline V and J ends were trimmed by 4 bases and 0 bases, with 6 bases remaining between them. Germline CDR1 is MNHEY and CDR2 is SMNVEV (reference sequence). This CDR3 is 14 amino acids long. The CDR3 DNA reads TGTGCCAGCAGTTCTATCGCGAACACCGGGGAGCTGTTTTTT. Translated, it gives CASSSIANTGELFF.

This clonotype was observed a few times. V usage is TRBV6-5 and J usage is TRBJ2-1, with D tentatively TRBD2 (6 bases). V lost 2 bases to trimming and J lost 6 bases, with 11 bases between them. The CDR3 loop spans 14 amino acids. CDR1 is MNHEY and CDR2 is SVGAGI in the germline V gene. CDR3 residues: CASSYQRATNEQFF. The CDR3 bases are TGTGCCAGCAGTTACCAGCGGGCTACCAATGAGCAGTTCTTC.

This clonotype was observed many times. This sequence joins TRBV6-2 or TRBV6-3 and TRBJ2-3; tentative D call: TRBD2 (6 bases). CDR3 length: 15 amino acids. Per the germline V gene, CDR1 is MNHEY and CDR2 is SVGEGT. V dropped 4 bases and J dropped 1 base, with 12 bases sitting between them. The CDR3 region is CASSSRGIGTDTQYF. Written as DNA, the CDR3 is TGTGCCAGCAGTTCTCGGGGGATTGGCACAGATACGCAGTATTTT.

The rearrangement uses TRBV9 and TRBJ2-1; D call uncertain. Germline CDR1 is SGDLS and CDR2 is YYNGEE. The V gene lost 3 bases and the J gene lost 5 bases, with 18 bases spanning the gap. The CDR3 is made up of 16 amino acids. The CDR3 region is CASSAHVNLRDNEQFF. The DNA for the CDR3 is TGTGCCAGCAGCGCCCATGTGAACCTACGTGACAATGAGCAGTTCTTC.

This clonotype was seen ten or more times. J is TRBJ2-1 and V is TRBV2; TRBD2 matches at 11 bases. Trimming took 5 bases from V and 7 from J; bases not matched to a gene: 7. CDR1 SNHLY and CDR2 FYNNEI come from the germline V gene. This CDR3 is 15 amino acids long. CDR3 nucleotide sequence: TGTGCCAGCAGTTATACTAGCGGGAGTTTGAATGAGCAGTTCTTC. Protein product: CASSYTSGSLNEQFF.

The chain couples TRBV7-8 to TRBJ1-5; no clear D gene. The CDR3 extends over 20 amino acids. The V and J ends lost 1 base and 0 bases respectively, with 22 bases between them. Germline CDR1 is SGHVS and CDR2 is FQNEAQ. CDR3 DNA: TGTGCCAGCAGCTTAGAGTATAGGGTTAGAACGAGGGATAGCAATCAGCCCCAGCATTTT. Amino acids: CASSLEYRVRTRDSNQPQHF.

The chain combines TRBV10-3 with TRBJ1-2; D gene uncertain. V gave up 3 bases and J gave up 7 bases, with 9 bases separating them. CDR1 and CDR2 (germline): ENHRY, SYGVKD. The CDR3 runs to 12 residues. The DNA for the CDR3 is TGTGCCATCAGTGACCTTCTTGGTGGCTACACCTTC. This codes for CAISDLLGGYTF.

This clonotype was counted ten times or more. The gene calls are TRBV12-3 or TRBV12-4 and TRBJ2-6; 9 bases map to TRBD2. The J segment lost 0 bases and the V segment lost 10 bases, leaving 10 bases of the junction unmatched. This CDR3 is built from 17 residues. CDR3 region: CATGTSLARSGANVLTF. DNA of the CDR3: TGTGCCACCGGGACTAGCTTAGCCCGCTCTGGGGCCAACGTCCTGACTTTC.

This clonotype has at least ten counts. One junction end does not reproduce the germline sequence, and a read error may be involved. The chain couples TRBV4-1 to TRBJ2-1; 11 bases align to TRBD2. Germline V gene data show CDR1 as MGHRA and CDR2 as YSYEKL. The CDR3 loop spans 14 amino acids. Here the CDR3 reads CASSQELAGGIIGF. The CDR3 DNA follows: TGCGCCAGCAGCCAAGAATTAGCGGGGGGGATCATTGGCTTC.

The V call is TRBV7-9, the J call TRBJ2-7, with 8 bases identical to TRBD2. The CDR3 is 15 residues long. Losses at the gene ends were 2 bases for V and 3 bases for J; bases not matched to a gene: 6. Looked up from germline, CDR1 is SEHNR and CDR2 is FQNEAQ (reference sequence). DNA for the CDR3: TGTGCCAGCAGCTTACGACGGGAGGGGATCTACGAGCAGTACTTC. This sequence encodes CASSLRREGIYEQYF.

The chain has TRBV10-2 and TRBJ1-1; 7 nucleotides align to TRBD1. The trim removed 6 bases at V and 8 bases at J, leaving 18 bases unmatched. CDR1 is WSHSY and CDR2 is SAAADI in the germline V gene. The CDR3 sequence is 16 residues long. Here the CDR3 DNA reads TGCGCCAGCAGGATTACCTTACGGGACAGCGTTCGGGAAGCTTTCTTT. This translates into CASRITLRDSVREAFF.

V usage is TRBV7-2 and J usage is TRBJ2-7; tentatively, D is TRBD2 (5 bases). The germline V gene has CDR1 SGHTA and CDR2 FQGNSA. Trimming removed 5 bases from V and 9 bases from J, with 17 bases in between. This CDR3 has 13 amino acids. The CDR3 coding sequence is TGTGCCAGCAGCCCCCCGGCGGGTTTGAGGCAGTACTTC. Translation gives CASSPPAGLRQYF. The variable domain in full, with the rest retrieved from reference TRBV7-2 and TRBJ2-7, is GAGVSQSPSNKVTEKGKDVELRCDPISGHTALYWYRQSLGQGLEFLIYFQGNSAPDKSGLPSDRFSAERTGGSVSTLTIQRTQQEDSAVYLCASSPPAGLRQYFGPGTRLTVT.

This clonotype was observed at least ten times. V is TRBV7-3 and J is TRBJ1-1, with D possibly being TRBD1 (6 bases). Germline V gene data show CDR1 as SGHTA and CDR2 as FQGTGA. CDR3 size: 16 residues. V gave up 0 bases and J gave up 3 bases, with 14 bases separating them. CDR3 region: CASSLTRDIGDTEAFF. The CDR3 DNA reads TGTGCCAGCAGCTTAACGCGGGACATAGGGGACACTGAAGCTTTCTTT. Full variable domain (remainder filled in from reference TRBV7-3 and TRBJ1-1): GAGVSQTPSNKVTEKGKYVELRCDPISGHTALYWYRQSLGQGPEFLIYFQGTGAADDSGLPNDRFFAVRPEGSVSTLKIQRTERGDSAVYLCASSLTRDIGDTEAFFGQGTRLTVV.